This TCR beta chain was recorded in a study of T cells in Graves' hyperthyroidism and ophthalmopathy. The V gene end was trimmed by 3 bases and the J gene end by 5 bases; junction bases not matched to a gene: 3. The CDR3 has 14 amino acids. The V gene's germline CDR1 is SNHLY and CDR2 FYNNEI. A few counts support this clonotype. Its antigen is undetermined. Overall study findings and caveats: Most clonotypes expanded in thyroid above 0.001 were likewise present in blood.

RNA transcripts yielded amplified TCR beta CDR3 regions. HTBI primers drove first-round RT-PCR of the TCR CDR3. Each CDR3 protein gets one entry after TCRdb re-called the multiplex PCR reads with MiXCR. The table includes about 52,000 distinct CDR3 sequences, approximately 48% detected once. Among ophthalmopathy patients, the Clinical Activity Score reached at least 3, the NOSPECS grade reached at least 4, and duration remained under 3 months. The origin of this receptor is a woman in her 50s with Graves' ophthalmopathy. The sample was blood. The chain employs TRBV2 and TRBJ2-5, with 10 bases fitting TRBD2. The CDR3 protein is CASSDSGGAETQYF. The CDR3 region has the DNA TGTGCCAGCAGTGACAGCGGGGGGGCCGAGACCCAGTACTTC.